This is a list of T cell receptor beta chains from one sample in a study of circulating CD8 cells and anti-PD-1 response in melanoma. TCRdb itself ran the reads through MiXCR, one entry per CDR3 protein. The repertoire consists of approximately 310 distinct CDR3 sequences, with roughly 4.7% occurring once and the leading ten covering 25% to 30%. Material: CD8+ T cells from PBMCs, obtained at baseline or after one month of anti-PD-1 therapy (not recorded which). The source is a human donor with melanoma. Both conserved end residues are part of each CDR3. A D gene is named only where the DNA matches it firmly. Clone size is shown for a subset of rows, as once, few, many or a class of expanded clone.

d_call,clone_size,v_call,j_call,cdr3_nt,cdr3_aa
TRBD2,large,TRBV7-2,TRBJ2-1,TGTGCCAGCAGCCGCAGGACTAGCGGGTCGGGGAGTGAGCAGTTCTTC,CASSRRTSGSGSEQFF
.,large,TRBV5-5,TRBJ2-1,TGTGCCAGCAGCTACAGGGTGTCGGAAGTTGGTAATGAGCAGTTCTTC,CASSYRVSEVGNEQFF
TRBD2,hyperexpanded,TRBV27,TRBJ2-7,TGTGCCAGCAGTTTCACTAGCGCGGGCGAGCAGTACTTC,CASSFTSAGEQYF
.,large,TRBV7-3,TRBJ1-5,TGTGCCAGCAGCATAGACCCAAATCAGCCCCAGCATTTT,CASSIDPNQPQHF
.,.,TRBV2,TRBJ2-1,TGTGCCAGCAGTGTAGGGTTCTACAATGAGCAGTTCTTC,CASSVGFYNEQFF
TRBD2,large,TRBV11-2,TRBJ2-1,TGTGCCAGCAGCTTTATCCGGGAGGTTGGGGAGCAGTTCTTC,CASSFIREVGEQFF
.,.,TRBV27,TRBJ2-7,TGTGCCAGCAGTTCCACCCTCCCGGACAGCGTCTACGAGCAGTACTTC,CASSSTLPDSVYEQYF
.,large,TRBV29-1,TRBJ1-1,TGCAGCGTTGGGGGGACTGAAGCTTTCTTT,CSVGGTEAFF
.,.,TRBV5-4,TRBJ2-7,TGTGCCAGCGGCTTGGTGGGGAAACCGCCCTACGAGCAGTACTTC,CASGLVGKPPYEQYF
.,large,TRBV7-3,TRBJ2-1,TGTGCCAGCAGCTTAAACGGGGGAGCTTACTACAATGAGCAGTTCTTC,CASSLNGGAYYNEQFF
.,large,TRBV20-1,TRBJ2-3,TGCAGTGCCCCTTACGGCGGAGGCGGCACAGATACGCAGTATTTT,CSAPYGGGGTDTQYF
.,large,TRBV12-3/TRBV12-4,TRBJ2-2,TGTGCCAGCAGTTCTGCGCAGGGGCGCACCGGGGAGCTGTTTTTT,CASSSAQGRTGELFF
TRBD2,large,TRBV19,TRBJ2-1,TGTGCCAGTACACGACTAGCGGGCCCCTACAATGAGCAGTTCTTC,CASTRLAGPYNEQFF
TRBD1,large,TRBV2,TRBJ2-7,TGTGCCAGCAGTAAGGGACAGGGCGACGAGCAGTACTTC,CASSKGQGDEQYF
.,large,TRBV4-2,TRBJ2-7,TGTGCCAGCAGCCAAGATAACGGGGGCTACGAGCAGTACTTC,CASSQDNGGYEQYF
.,medium-sized,TRBV19,TRBJ2-5,TGTGCCAGTAGTATAGATCATGCGGAAGAGACCCAGTACTTC,CASSIDHAEETQYF
TRBD1,large,TRBV7-2,TRBJ2-1,TGTGCCAGCAGCCCGGGACAGAGTAACTACAATGAGCAGTTCTTC,CASSPGQSNYNEQFF
TRBD1,.,TRBV29-1,TRBJ2-7,TGCAGCGTCAGACAGGGGGCAAGTTACGAGCAGTACTTC,CSVRQGASYEQYF
.,large,TRBV12-3/TRBV12-4,TRBJ2-1,TGTGCCAGCACCCCGGGACTGCCAAGCTCCTACAATGAGCAGTTCTTC,CASTPGLPSSYNEQFF
TRBD2,once,TRBV6-2/TRBV6-3,TRBJ2-3,TGTGCCAGCAGTCGAACCCTAGCGGGAGGCACAGATACGCAGTATTTT,CASSRTLAGGTDTQYF
.,large,TRBV21-1,TRBJ2-2,TGTGCCAGGCTCAAACAGTCTGCTTGGAACACCGGGGAGCTGTTTTTT,CARLKQSAWNTGELFF
.,large,TRBV2,TRBJ1-3,TGTGCCACGACAGAAGACTTCTCTGGAAACACCATATATTTT,CATTEDFSGNTIYF
.,hyperexpanded,TRBV6-1,TRBJ2-1,TGTGCCAGCAGTGAAGCGCGTGGGTACTCCTACAATGAGCAGTTCTTC,CASSEARGYSYNEQFF
.,once,TRBV6-5,TRBJ2-5,TGTGCCAGCAGAAGAAAAGAGACCCAGTACTTC,CASRRKETQYF
TRBD2,large,TRBV9,TRBJ2-2,TGTGCCAGCAGCGTAGTGCCTAGCGGGAGATATGACACCGGGGAGCTGTTTTTT,CASSVVPSGRYDTGELFF
TRBD2,large,TRBV5-8,TRBJ2-4,TGTGCTGTGGCGGGGGGCTGGGAAAACATTCAGTACTTC,CAVAGGWENIQYF
.,large,TRBV27,TRBJ2-5,TGTGCCAGCAGTTTAACCTCCGATAGGGTAAAGACCCAGTACTTC,CASSLTSDRVKTQYF
.,large,TRBV29-1,TRBJ2-7,TGCAGCGTTGAAGGGGCGTCGACGTCCTACGAGCAGTACTTC,CSVEGASTSYEQYF
.,.,TRBV12-3/TRBV12-4,TRBJ1-5,TGTGCCAGCAGTTTTAGCAATCTTTGGGGGCCCCAGCATTTT,CASSFSNLWGPQHF
.,large,TRBV27,TRBJ1-2,TGTGCCAGCAGTTTGTCTCGGGGTGGGTTAAATGGCTACACCTTC,CASSLSRGGLNGYTF
TRBD2,.,TRBV6-5,TRBJ2-1,TGTGCCAGCAGTTACTCTTGGACTAGCGGGAGGGATGGTGAGCAGTTCTTC,CASSYSWTSGRDGEQFF
TRBD1,.,TRBV30,TRBJ2-1,TGTGCCTGGAGTGTACAGGGGACAGACCTTCTCAATGAGCAGTTCTTC,CAWSVQGTDLLNEQFF
TRBD1,large,TRBV7-9,TRBJ1-1,TGTGCCAGCAGCTCTAACAGGGGGGGTAACACTGAAGCTTTCTTT,CASSSNRGGNTEAFF
.,large,TRBV12-3/TRBV12-4,TRBJ2-7,TGTGCCAGCAGTCCCGGCGGGACCTACGAGCAGTACTTC,CASSPGGTYEQYF
.,large,TRBV29-1,TRBJ2-7,TGCAGCGTTGAAGATTGGACAGACAGCTCCTACGAGCAGTACTTC,CSVEDWTDSSYEQYF
.,large,TRBV10-1,TRBJ2-2,TGCGCCAGCAGTGAAGACTACGAAGGCGGGGAGCTGTTTTTT,CASSEDYEGGELFF
.,large,TRBV9,TRBJ1-1,TGTGCCAGCAGCGTTGAGGGAAGCGAAGCTTTCTTT,CASSVEGSEAFF
.,large,TRBV11-2,TRBJ2-1,TGTGCCAGCAGGGTCGTGGGAGGTATGTTTGAGCAGTTCTTC,CASRVVGGMFEQFF
TRBD2,large,TRBV12-3/TRBV12-4,TRBJ2-7,TGTGCCAGCAGTACCCCCGGGACTAGCGCCTCCTACGAGCAGTACTTC,CASSTPGTSASYEQYF
TRBD1,large,TRBV4-3,TRBJ2-1,TGCGCCAGCAGCCAAGAGAGCCGGGACAGGGAAAATGAGCAGTTCTTC,CASSQESRDRENEQFF
TRBD1,few,TRBV6-6,TRBJ2-3,TGTGCCAGCAGCCGGAGACAGGGACCCACAGATACGCAGTATTTT,CASSRRQGPTDTQYF
.,large,TRBV2,TRBJ2-5,TGTGCCAGCAGAGAGCTTGGGCCCGCAGGACAAGAGACCCAGTACTTC,CASRELGPAGQETQYF
.,large,TRBV7-3,TRBJ2-5,TGTGCCAGCAGCTTAATGCCGGGAGCAGAGACCCAGTACTTC,CASSLMPGAETQYF
TRBD2,large,TRBV19,TRBJ2-2,TGTGCCAGTACCCCGGAGGCGGGGGGGACCGGGGAGCTGTTTTTT,CASTPEAGGTGELFF
.,large,TRBV11-2,TRBJ2-7,TGTGCCAGCAGCCCGGGCCACGAGCAGTACTTC,CASSPGHEQYF
.,large,TRBV21-1,TRBJ1-2,TGTGCCAGCAGCAAAGGGTCGACAGGGAGGCATGGCTACACCTTC,CASSKGSTGRHGYTF
.,large,TRBV29-1,TRBJ1-1,TGCAGCGTCCGTTGGGGGGCGACTGAAGCTTTCTTT,CSVRWGATEAFF
TRBD2,large,TRBV6-2/TRBV6-3,TRBJ2-1,TGTGCCAGCAGCCCCGGACTAGCGGGTTACAATGAGCAGTTCTTC,CASSPGLAGYNEQFF
.,medium-sized,TRBV29-1,TRBJ2-1,TGCAGCGTTGAAGGGGCAAATGAGCAGTTCTTC,CSVEGANEQFF
.,large,TRBV21-1,TRBJ2-7,TGTGCCAGCAAATCACCGGGACCGTTCAACCCTAAGCAGTACTTC,CASKSPGPFNPKQYF
.,large,TRBV19,TRBJ2-7,TGTGCCAGTACCCCCGGAGGCGTGAGTTACGAGCAGTACTTC,CASTPGGVSYEQYF
.,large,TRBV29-1,TRBJ2-1,TGCAGCGTTGGTGGGCAGGCTACTGAATATGAGCAGTTCTTC,CSVGGQATEYEQFF
.,few,TRBV12-3/TRBV12-4,TRBJ2-1,TGTGCCAGCAGTTTTCCCGGCAATGAGCAGTTCTTC,CASSFPGNEQFF
.,large,TRBV14,TRBJ2-1,TGTGCCAGCAGCCAAGATCTAACAGACAATGAGCAGTTCTTC,CASSQDLTDNEQFF
.,large,TRBV3-1,TRBJ2-2,TGTGCCAGCAGGGCCCGGGAACCCACCGGGGAGCTGTTTTTT,CASRAREPTGELFF
.,large,TRBV27,TRBJ1-1,TGTGCCAGCAGTTTATCGAGCCAAAGCCTTTGGAGGGGCGGAGAAGCTTTCTTT,CASSLSSQSLWRGGEAFF
.,large,TRBV3-1,TRBJ2-2,TGTGCCAGCAGCCAAGACCGTGGGCTCCCCACCGGGGAGCTGTTTTTT,CASSQDRGLPTGELFF
TRBD2,medium-sized,TRBV9,TRBJ2-7,TGTGCCAGCAGCGCGGGACTAGCGGGAGGGGCGAGCTCCTACGAGCAGTACTTC,CASSAGLAGGASSYEQYF
TRBD2,few,TRBV20-1,TRBJ2-3,TGCAGTGCTAGAGCCATCGGACTAGCGATAGATACGCAGTATTTT,CSARAIGLAIDTQYF